These 10 T cell receptor beta chains share one sample of origin, sequenced in a study of glioma-infiltrating T cells. TCR alpha and beta CDR3 regions were amplified from RNA using iRepertoire nested multiplex PCR. TCRdb recomputed calls from the multiplex PCR reads with MiXCR, one row per CDR3 protein. The sample has roughly 190,000 distinct CDR3 sequences, around 32% seen once. The specimen sequenced was glioma tissue, nonneoplastic brain tissue, or PBMCs (not recorded which). These receptors were collected from a human donor with low-grade glioma or glioblastoma, undergoing nonglioma brain surgery, or in good health (not recorded which).

The table lists this clonotype with many counts. The rearrangement uses TRBV19 and TRBJ2-7, with 9 bases that match TRBD1. Germline CDR1 reads LNHDA; CDR2 reads SQIVND (reference sequence). This CDR3 is 13 amino acids long. V gave up 4 bases and J gave up 5 bases; unmatched junction bases: 3. CDR3 nucleotide sequence: TGTGCCAGTAGTAGGGACAGGGAGAACGAGCAGTACTTC. Amino acids: CASSRDRENEQYF.

This clonotype has just a few counts. V is TRBV7-9 and J is TRBJ2-1; 12 nucleotides line up with TRBD2. Germline V gene data show CDR1 as SEHNR and CDR2 as FQNEAQ (reference sequence). Losses at the gene ends were 5 bases for V and 8 bases for J; bases not matched to a gene: 13. The CDR3 has 17 amino acids. DNA for the CDR3: TGTGCCAGCAGCCCCGGTGGACTAGCGGGAAGAGGGCATGAGCAGTTCTTC. Encoded protein: CASSPGGLAGRGHEQFF.

This clonotype was counted once. The junction shows a germline mismatch at one end, possibly a read error. The genes are TRBV27 and TRBJ1-6, with D hard to call. The CDR3 extends over 14 amino acids. Germline V CDR1 and CDR2: MNHEY, SMNVEV (reference sequence). The CDR3: CSSSFFGPTQPLHF. DNA for the CDR3: TGTTCCAGCAGTTTCTTCGGACCAACTCAACCCCTCCACTTT.

About this clonotype: The conserved final phenylalanine or tryptophan is absent from the CDR3, which likely points to a read error. The chain carries TRBV6-9 and TRBJ2-7; 9 positions agree with TRBD2. From germline, CDR1 is MNHGY and CDR2 SVAAGI. The CDR3 runs to 15 residues. Trimming removed 3 bases from V and 7 bases from J; junction bases left unmatched: 10. The CDR3: CASSYELAGNNEQYL. The CDR3 DNA reads TGTGCCAGCAGTTACGAACTAGCGGGCAACAATGAGCAGTACCTC.

Many counts were recorded for this clonotype. This chain connects TRBV7-2 to TRBJ2-7; D might be TRBD2 (6 bases). In germline, CDR1 is SGHTA, CDR2 FQGNSA. There are 15 residues in the CDR3. V was pared by 5 bases and J by 2 bases, with 16 bases between. The CDR3 loop is CASSPRERTTYEQYF. In DNA, the CDR3 is TGTGCCAGCAGCCCCCGGGAGAGAACGACCTACGAGCAGTACTTC.

This clonotype was detected ten times or more. V usage is TRBV7-9 and J usage is TRBJ2-3; no clear D gene. Deletions cut 1 base from V and 0 bases from J, with 5 bases between. The CDR3 is made up of 14 amino acids. Germline-derived CDR1 and CDR2 are SEHNR and FQNEAQ (reference sequence). The CDR3 region is CASSLVDSTDTQYF. The DNA for the CDR3 is TGTGCCAGCAGCTTAGTCGACAGCACAGATACGCAGTATTTT.

This clonotype was detected many times. The J gene is TRBJ2-1, the V gene TRBV2; a weak D match, TRBD2 (5 bases). Per germline, CDR1 SNHLY and CDR2 FYNNEI. The CDR3 consists of 14 residues. Trimming cost V 3 bases and J 7 bases, with 13 bases left between them. CDR3 loop: CASSDSGRRNEQFF. The CDR3 DNA reads as TGTGCCAGCAGTGACTCGGGAAGACGTAATGAGCAGTTCTTC.

In this sample, this clonotype turned up a few times. V gene TRBV5-1 combines with J gene TRBJ2-1; D possibly corresponds to TRBD2 (7 bases). The CDR3 sequence is 12 residues long. Germline values: CDR1 SGHRS, CDR2 YFSETQ. V lost 0 bases and J lost 12, with 10 bases in between. In DNA, the CDR3 is TGCGCCAGCAGCTTGGAGGGGGGGCTGCAGTTCTTC. Its translation is CASSLEGGLQFF.

J is TRBJ2-3 and V is TRBV20-1, with D perhaps matching TRBD1 (5 bases). The assigned J gene may be wrong: the sequence end matches TRBJ1-5 better. Germline-derived CDR1 and CDR2 are DFQATT and SNEGSKA (reference sequence). CDR3 length equals 14 residues. The CDR3 DNA is TGCAGTGCAACCACTAGCGGGACCGGAGATACGCAGCATTTT. This translates into CSATTSGTGDTQHF.

This clonotype was picked up a small number of times. The chain is built from TRBV18 and TRBJ1-3; D is unresolved. CDR3 length equals 16 residues. Germline values: CDR1 KGHSH, CDR2 LQKENI. V was pared by 3 bases and J by 0 bases, with 12 bases between. The CDR3 loop is CASSPNDGYSGNTIYF. The CDR3 coding sequence is TGTGCCAGCTCACCGAACGACGGTTACTCTGGAAACACCATATATTTT.